This TCR beta chain was sequenced in a study of blood T cell repertoires in COVID-19. Overall study context: Acute and convalescent COVID-19 samples came from the United States, Italy and Spain.

Residents of about two dozen US areas, aged roughly 18 to 89 years, made up the participants. The CDR3 has 15 amino acids. Germline V gives CDR1 SGHTS, CDR2 YDEGEE. V was shortened by 5 bases and J by 7 bases, with 21 bases between the two germline ends. Original data processing: Researchers report that nucleated cell counts were estimated from reference gene primer amplification. Method: immunoSEQ multiplex PCR; TCRdb's copy keeps in-frame clones and lacks some. That table is the source of V, J and clone size, and D and trimming were worked out from the DNA. This sample has approximately 200,000 clones, with roughly 88% found just once.

This TCR derives from a woman in her twenties or thirties who had been exposed to COVID-19. The rearrangement joins TRBV5-8 to TRBJ1-2, with a possible D match to TRBD1 (6 bases). Sequences were obtained from PBMCs or T cells enriched from blood (not recorded which). The CDR3 coding sequence is TGTGCCAGCAGGTTAGCCACCAGGGGTCAGCGTGGCTACACCTTC. This gives the protein CASRLATRGQRGYTF.